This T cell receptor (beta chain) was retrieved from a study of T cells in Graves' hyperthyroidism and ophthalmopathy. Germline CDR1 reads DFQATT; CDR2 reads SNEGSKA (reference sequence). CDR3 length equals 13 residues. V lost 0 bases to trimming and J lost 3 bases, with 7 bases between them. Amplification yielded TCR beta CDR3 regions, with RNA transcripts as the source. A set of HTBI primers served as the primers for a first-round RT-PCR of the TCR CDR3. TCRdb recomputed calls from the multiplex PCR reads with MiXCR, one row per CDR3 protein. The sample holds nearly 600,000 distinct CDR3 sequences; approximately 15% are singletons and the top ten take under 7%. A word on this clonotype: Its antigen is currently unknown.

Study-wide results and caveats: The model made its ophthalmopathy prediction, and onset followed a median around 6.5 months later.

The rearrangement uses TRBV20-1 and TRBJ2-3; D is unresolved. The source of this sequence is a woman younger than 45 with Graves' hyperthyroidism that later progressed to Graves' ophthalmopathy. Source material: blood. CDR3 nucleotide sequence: TGCAGTGCTAGAGATCCACAGACAGATACGCAGTATTTT. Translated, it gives CSARDPQTDTQYF.